These 22 T cell receptor delta chains came from one sample sequenced in a study of gamma-delta chains in newborns, infants, children. TCRdb re-processed the reads using CATT. The repertoire holds approximately 6,000 delta-chain clones, over 0.4% seen once, with less than 15% in the top ten. The material sequenced was blood. The origin of the receptors is a child who was a newborn, infant or young child, either healthy, febrile or measles-vaccinated (not recorded which).

About this clone itself: This clone may be a read error of a much larger clone one base away. This specimen includes other DNA sequences encoding the same CDR3. The chain recombines TRDV1 with TRDJ1; D gene uncertain. This CDR3 spans 17 amino acids. Germline lookup yields CDR1 TSWWSYY and CDR2 QGS. The CDR3 coding sequence is TGTGCTCTTGGGGAAACGGCCTGGAAGTCCTTAACCGACAAACTCATCTTT. Translated, it gives CALGETAWKSLTDKLIF.

This clone was detected only a few times. TCRdb pairs this DNA with a much larger clone's protein that differs at residue 11, likely a read error; the protein shown was translated from the DNA. The CDR3 protein is CACDVLGDLTLDTRQMFF. CDR3 coding DNA: TGTGCCTGTGACGTACTGGGGGATTTAACCTTGGACACCCGACAGATGTTTTTC. This chain connects TRDV2 to TRDJ3; 10 nucleotides match TRDD3. This CDR3 comprises 18 residues. Germline CDR1 GEAIGNYY, CDR2 EKD. V shed 3 bases and J 6 bases; nucleotides not matched to a gene: 10.

This clone was observed a handful of times. This likely stems from a read error, as it lies one base from a far larger clone. The same CDR3 also results from other DNA sequences found in this sample. The chain recombines TRDV2 with TRDJ3; D may be TRDD3 (6 bases). Per the germline V gene, CDR1 is GEAIGNYY and CDR2 is EKD. The V end was cut by 5 bases, the J end by 0 bases, with 25 bases between. The CDR3 spans 21 residues. CDR3 sequence (DNA): TGTGCCTGTGCCGCGTCTGGGGATCGAAGGGAGCGCTCCTGGGACACCCGACAGATGTTTTTC. Protein: CACAASGDRRERSWDTRQMFF.

Sample share makes this clone large. A read error may be the cause here, since a much bigger clone is one base away. Other DNA sequences of this sample code for an identical CDR3. V and J are TRDV2 and TRDJ1; the match to TRDD3 covers 8 bases. V shed 3 bases, J shed 0 bases, and the junction held 2 bases outside the gene matches. Germline assignment: CDR1 GEAIGNYY and CDR2 EKD. The CDR3 consists of 14 residues. The CDR3 here is CACDLLGDTDKLIF. In DNA form, the CDR3 reads TGTGCCTGTGACTTACTGGGGGACACCGATAAACTCATCTTT.

This clone is large in the sample. Distinct nucleotide sequences in the sample also encode this CDR3. In DNA form, the CDR3 reads TGTGCCTGTGACACAGGGGGGCCGCTCTCCTGGGACACCCGACAGATGTTTTTC. This encodes CACDTGGPLSWDTRQMFF. V and J are TRDV2 and TRDJ3; tentative D call: TRDD3 (5 bases). Trimming shortened V by 1 base and J by 0 bases, and 12 bases separated the two germline ends. Germline V gene lookup returns CDR1 GEAIGNYY and CDR2 EKD. The CDR3 is made up of 18 amino acids.

This clone was found a few times. A far bigger clonotype differs at one base, so this is likely a read error. This sequence joins TRDV2 and TRDJ3; the match to TRDD3 covers 9 bases. The V segment lost 3 bases and the J segment 0 bases; nucleotides outside the gene matches: 11. The CDR3 covers 20 residues. CDR1 and CDR2 (germline): GEAIGNYY, EKD. The DNA for the CDR3 is TGTGCCTGTGACGTCGATGGGGATACGGTAAACTCCTGGGACACCCGACAGATGTTTTTC. Amino acid sequence: CACDVDGDTVNSWDTRQMFF.

In the case of this clone: TCRdb attributes to this sequence the protein of a much larger clone, which differs from the DNA translation at residue 6; a read error is likely, and the protein displayed is translated from the DNA. The chain uses TRDV3 and TRDJ4; 7 nucleotides agree with TRDD3. Germline CDR1 reads TVYSNPD; CDR2 reads GDNSRS (reference sequence). J lost 0 bases, V lost 0 bases, and 7 bases had no gene match. The CDR3 covers 14 residues. The CDR3 region is CAFSYRGMARPLIF. Here the CDR3 DNA reads TGTGCCTTTAGCTACCGGGGGATGGCCAGACCCCTGATCTTT.

This clone showed up just a few times. This likely traces to a read error, being one base from a far larger clone. The sample has other DNA sequences that encode this CDR3 too. This chain links TRDV2 with TRDJ3; the match to TRDD3 covers 11 bases. The CDR3 loop spans 20 amino acids. V lost 0 bases and J lost 0; bases outside the gene matches: 6. Germline V gives CDR1 GEAIGNYY, CDR2 EKD. CDR3 sequence: CACDTVLGDSSSWDTRQMFF. CDR3 sequence (DNA): TGTGCCTGTGACACCGTACTGGGGGATAGTAGCTCCTGGGACACCCGACAGATGTTTTTC.

This clone was recorded a few times. The amino acid sequence in TCRdb belongs to a much larger clone and departs from this DNA's translation at residue 16, likely a sequencing read error; the sequence shown is translated from the DNA. The rearrangement joins TRDV2 to TRDJ3; D is possibly TRDD3 (5 bases). CDR1 and CDR2 (germline): GEAIGNYY, EKD. This CDR3 is 19 amino acids long. The DNA of the CDR3 is TGTGCCTGTGACACCGTTGACACGCGGAGCTCCTGGGACACCCGACCGATGTTTTTC. Translating gives CACDTVDTRSSWDTRPMFF.

This clone is termed large. One end of the junction is discordant with germline, which a read error may explain. Other DNA sequences in the same sample also yield this CDR3. The rearrangement uses TRDV2 and TRDJ3, with D possibly matching TRDD3 (6 bases). Germline V gene data show CDR1 as GEAIGNYY and CDR2 as EKD. The CDR3 is made up of 14 amino acids. CDR3 nucleotide sequence: TGTGCCTGTGACACCCGCTGGGGCACCCGACAGATGTTTTTC. Amino acids: CACDTRWGTRQMFF.

This clone was seen more than once but under ten times. TCRdb records a much larger clone's protein for this DNA, with a difference at residue 4 that likely arises from a read error; the protein given is the translation of the DNA. The chain employs TRDV2 and TRDJ3; possibly TRDD3 for D (5 bases). This CDR3 comprises 16 residues. Trimming pared 6 bases from V and 0 bases from J, leaving 11 bases between. CDR1 is GEAIGNYY and CDR2 is EKD in the germline V gene. As DNA, the CDR3 is TGTGCCTGTTACTATGGGATCTCCTGGGACACCCGACAGATGTTTTTC. It yields the protein CACYYGISWDTRQMFF.

On this clone: The protein given by TCRdb reflects a much larger clone and differs at residue 9 from this DNA's translation, likely from a read error; the protein shown is the DNA's translation. This rearrangement joins TRDV2 to TRDJ1; 11 bases map to TRDD3. The CDR3 consists of 15 residues. Trimming cost V 7 bases and J 4 bases; bases outside gene matches: 10. Germline-derived CDR1 and CDR2 are GEAIGNYY and EKD. The CDR3 reads CACLRLGDTGDKLIF. CDR3 DNA: TGTGCCTGCCTCCGCCTGGGGGATACCGGCGATAAACTCATCTTT.

A few counts support this clone. This likely came from a read error, as a far larger clone is one base away. This rearrangement joins TRDV2 to TRDJ3, with D perhaps matching TRDD3 (5 bases). CDR1 GEAIGNYY and CDR2 EKD come from the germline V gene. There are 15 residues in the CDR3. CDR3 sequence (DNA): TGTGCCTGTGACACTGGCTCCTGGGACACCCGACAGGTGTTTTTC. It is translated as CACDTGSWDTRQVFF.

Concerning this clone: The translation of this DNA and the TCRdb protein of a much larger clone differ at residue 10, probably owing to a read error; the protein shown here is translated from the DNA. The genes are TRDV1 and TRDJ2; 7 bases map to TRDD3. Trimming removed 0 bases from V and 0 bases from J; junction bases left unmatched: 7. The CDR3 is made up of 18 amino acids. Germline V CDR1 and CDR2: TSWWSYY, QGS. The CDR3 loop reads CALGELAGGPPLTAQLFF. Written as DNA, the CDR3 is TGTGCTCTTGGGGAACTTGCTGGGGGGCCTCCTTTGACAGCACAACTCTTCTTT.

A few counts support this clone. TCRdb pairs this DNA with a much larger clone's protein that differs at residue 11, likely a read error; the protein shown was translated from the DNA. CDR3 loop: CACDPTGGPSPWDTRQMFF. CDR3 DNA: TGTGCCTGTGACCCTACTGGGGGTCCTAGCCCCTGGGACACCCGACAGATGTTTTTC. This chain links TRDV2 with TRDJ3; 8 positions match TRDD3. Unmatched junction bases numbered 11, after V lost 3 bases and J lost 2 bases. CDR3 length equals 19 residues. Germline-derived CDR1 and CDR2 are GEAIGNYY and EKD.

Regarding this clone: TCRdb lists the protein of a much larger clone for this DNA, which differs at residue 5, so this is likely a read error; the protein given here is translated from the DNA itself. The same CDR3 arises from other DNA sequences in this sample as well. The chain combines TRDV2 with TRDJ3; the D gene is possibly TRDD3 (5 bases). The CDR3 length is 18 residues. Trimming stripped 3 bases from V and 0 bases from J, with 14 bases between. Looked up from germline, CDR1 is GEAIGNYY and CDR2 is EKD. The CDR3 protein is CACDAGGFSSWDTRQMFF. The DNA of the CDR3 is TGTGCCTGTGACGCCGGGGGCTTCAGCTCCTGGGACACCCGACAGATGTTTTTC.

This clone is deemed medium-sized. This sample also contains other DNA sequences that code for the same CDR3. This chain uses TRDV2 with TRDJ3; 11 nucleotides agree with TRDD3. Unmatched junction bases numbered 6, after V lost 0 bases and J lost 0 bases. This CDR3 spans 20 amino acids. CDR1 is GEAIGNYY, CDR2 EKD, per germline. Here the CDR3 reads CACDTVGTGGYSWDTRQMFF. For the CDR3, the DNA is TGTGCCTGTGACACCGTGGGGACTGGGGGATACTCCTGGGACACCCGACAGATGTTTTTC.

In this sample, this clone turned up a few times. A single base separates this from a much larger clone, so it may be a read error. In the same sample, other DNA sequences code for this CDR3. This sequence joins TRDV2 and TRDJ3; 11 bases are shared with TRDD3. In germline, CDR1 is GEAIGNYY, CDR2 EKD. The CDR3 has 18 amino acids. CDR3 coding DNA: TGTGCCTGCGACACGTTACTGGGGGATAACTGGGACACCCGACAGATGTTTTTC. The encoded protein is CACDTLLGDNWDTRQMFF.

This clone turned up a few times. The protein held in TCRdb is that of a much larger clone and does not match this DNA's translation at residue 10, likely because of a read error; the protein shown is translated from the DNA. The rearrangement links TRDV2 to TRDJ3; 11 nucleotides align to TRDD3. V lost 3 bases to trimming and J lost 5 bases; unmatched junction nucleotides: 11. The germline V gene has CDR1 GEAIGNYY and CDR2 EKD. The CDR3 totals 19 residues. CDR3 residues: CACDPILGDRPRDTRQMFF. In nucleotides, the CDR3 is TGTGCCTGTGACCCGATACTGGGGGATAGGCCCCGGGACACCCGACAGATGTTTTTC.

Turning to this clone: Since a much larger clone is just one base distant, this may be a read error. The identical CDR3 is also encoded by other nucleotide sequences in the sample. The chain is built from TRDV2 and TRDJ3, with TRDD3 matching over 9 bases. Germline CDR1 and CDR2: GEAIGNYY and EKD. CDR3 length: 18 residues. CDR3 nucleotides: TGTGCCTGCGACACCTGGGGGATGAGCTCCTGGGACACCCGACAGATGTTTTTC. This gives the protein CACDTWGMSSWDTRQMFF.

Regarding this clone: A far more abundant clone sits one base away, making this likely a read error. Other DNA sequences in this sample translate to the same CDR3. V is TRDV2 and J is TRDJ3; TRDD3 matches 12 bases. The CDR3 is 19 amino acids. Germline loops: CDR1 GEAIGNYY, CDR2 EKD. The CDR3 region is CACDTLGDTSSWDTRQMFF. The CDR3 DNA reads as TGTGCCTGTGACACTCTGGGGGATACGAGCTCCTGGGATACCCGACAGATGTTTTTC.

As concerns this clone: One base away lies a much larger clone, so this may be a sequencing read error. The same CDR3 also results from other DNA sequences found in this sample. This chain connects TRDV2 to TRDJ3, with 12 nucleotides matching TRDD3. Germline V gives CDR1 GEAIGNYY, CDR2 EKD. The J segment lost 0 bases and the V segment lost 3 bases, leaving 5 bases of the junction unmatched. This CDR3 region has 19 residues. CDR3 residues: CACDPLGDTGSWDTRQMFF. CDR3 nucleotide sequence: TGTGCCTGTGACCCACTGGGGGATACCGGCTCCTGGGACACCCGACAGATGTTTTTC.